The 26 T cell receptor beta chains listed next were all sequenced from one sample in a study of blood T cell repertoires in COVID-19. Repertoires were generated with immunoSEQ multiplex PCR, while TCRdb's copy carries only in-frame clones and drops some. Found here are about 400,000 clones, 89% of them singletons; the top ten hold approximately 1.2%. Sequencing used peripheral blood. All receptors derive from a man aged 35 to 55 with acute or convalescent COVID-19.

The chain combines TRBV7-2 with TRBJ2-1, with TRBD1 matching over 8 bases. This CDR3 is 18 amino acids long. Looked up from germline, CDR1 is SGHTA and CDR2 is FQGNSA. J lost 5 bases, V lost 0 bases, and 12 bases had no gene match. The CDR3 sequence is CASSLAIRTGPRNNEQFF. The CDR3 nucleotides are TGTGCCAGCAGCTTAGCTATTCGGACAGGGCCTCGTAACAATGAGCAGTTCTTC. Filled out from reference TRBV7-2 and TRBJ2-1, the complete variable domain reads GAGVSQSPSNKVTEKGKDVELRCDPISGHTALYWYRQSLGQGLEFLIYFQGNSAPDKSGLPSDRFSAERTGGSVSTLTIQRTQQEDSAVYLCASSLAIRTGPRNNEQFFGPGTRLTVL.

This sequence joins TRBV5-4 and TRBJ2-5; D not resolved. Germline V gene lookup returns CDR1 SGHNT and CDR2 YYREEE (reference sequence). The CDR3 extends over 14 amino acids. V was pared by 1 base and J by 0 bases, with 7 bases between. In nucleotides, the CDR3 is TGTGCCAGCAGCTTGCGTTCTAACCAAGAGACCCAGTACTTC. As protein: CASSLRSNQETQYF.

The V and J genes are TRBV29-1 and TRBJ2-2, with a weak D call TRBD1 (6 bases). CDR1 is SQVTM and CDR2 is ANQGSEA in the germline V gene. Trimming left V 7 bases short and J 1 base short, with 10 bases between. This CDR3 contains 13 residues. DNA for the CDR3: TGCAGCGGTAACAGGGAGAACACCGGGGAGCTGTTTTTT. Translated: CSGNRENTGELFF.

The CDR3 spells CASSQRTGTDTEAFF. CDR3 sequence (DNA): TGTGCCAGCTCCCAAAGGACAGGGACGGACACTGAAGCTTTCTTT. This rearrangement joins TRBV18 to TRBJ1-1; 8 bases line up with TRBD1. After removal of 6 bases from V and 3 bases from J, the junction contained 9 bases not matched to a gene. The CDR3 loop spans 15 amino acids. Germline V CDR1 and CDR2: KGHSH, LQKENI.

The J gene is TRBJ1-1, the V gene TRBV6-5, with 9 bases lining up with TRBD1. Trimming cost V 4 bases and J 1 base; bases outside gene matches: 7. CDR3 length: 16 residues. Looked up from germline, CDR1 is MNHEY and CDR2 is SVGAGI. CDR3 nucleotides: TGTGCCAGCAGTTTCCAACCGGGACAGGGGAACACTGAAGCTTTCTTT. Residues: CASSFQPGQGNTEAFF.

This clone has a single count. The chain carries TRBV7-9 and TRBJ2-7; 8 bases map to TRBD1. J gave up 3 bases and V 6 bases, and 7 bases lay outside the gene matches. Germline V CDR1 and CDR2: SEHNR, FQNEAQ (reference sequence). This CDR3 spans 14 amino acids. The CDR3 loop reads CASRTGQGGYEQYF. CDR3 DNA: TGTGCCAGCAGAACAGGACAGGGAGGCTACGAGCAGTACTTC. Full variable domain (missing parts from reference TRBV7-9 and TRBJ2-7): DTGVSQNPRHKITKRGQNVTFRCDPISEHNRLYWYRQTLGQGPEFLTYFQNEAQLEKSRLLSDRFSAERPKGSFSTLEIQRTEQGDSAMYLCASRTGQGGYEQYFGPGTRLTVT.

This sequence joins TRBV28 and TRBJ2-7; the match to TRBD1 covers 9 bases. The trim removed 11 bases at V and 2 bases at J, leaving 4 bases unmatched. This CDR3 contains 12 residues. Germline assignment: CDR1 MDHEN and CDR2 SYDVKM. The CDR3 coding sequence is TGTGCCGGACAGGGGAACACCTACGAGCAGTACTTC. Translating it yields CAGQGNTYEQYF.

V and J are TRBV2 and TRBJ1-1; 10 bases are shared with TRBD1. Germline V gives CDR1 SNHLY, CDR2 FYNNEI. Trimming took 6 bases from V and 5 from J; bases not matched to a gene: 6. This CDR3 has 14 amino acids. DNA for the CDR3: TGTGCCAGCAGGAGGGACAGGGGTGGGACTGAAGCTTTCTTT. Residues: CASRRDRGGTEAFF.

In nucleotides, the CDR3 is TGTGCCAGCAGCTCGACAGGGGGAAGTGGCTACACCTTC. Translated, it gives CASSSTGGSGYTF. J is TRBJ1-2 and V is TRBV7-9; TRBD1 matches 9 bases. CDR3 length equals 13 residues. The V segment lost 4 bases and the J segment 7 bases; nucleotides outside the gene matches: 4. Germline V gene sequence: CDR1 SEHNR, CDR2 FQNEAQ (reference sequence).

The rearrangement uses TRBV2 and TRBJ1-5; 8 bases align to TRBD1. From germline, CDR1 is SNHLY and CDR2 FYNNEI. This CDR3 contains 14 residues. V was clipped by 4 bases and J by 2 bases; unmatched bases: 1. In nucleotides, the CDR3 is TGTGCCAGCAGTGCGACAGGGGGCAATCAGCCCCAGCATTTT. It specifies CASSATGGNQPQHF.

The chain carries TRBV30 and TRBJ2-4; TRBD1 is a possible D gene (5 bases). The germline V and J ends were trimmed by 5 bases and 4 bases, with 15 bases remaining between them. CDR3 length: 14 amino acids. Germline V lookup: CDR1 GTSNPN, CDR2 SVGIG (reference sequence). CDR3 sequence reads: CAWGRVFAKNIQYF. The DNA of the CDR3 is TGTGCCTGGGGCAGGGTATTCGCGAAAAACATTCAGTACTTC.

The chain links TRBV11-3 to TRBJ2-2; 7 bases agree with TRBD1. The CDR3 sequence is 17 residues long. The V and J ends lost 5 bases and 2 bases, in that order; junction bases with no gene match: 11. Germline lookup yields CDR1 SGHNT and CDR2 YENEEA. CDR3 bases: TGTGCCAGCAGCGAATACAGGGGACCCCCAAACACCGGGGAGCTGTTTTTT. Protein sequence: CASSEYRGPPNTGELFF.

V gene TRBV6-2 or TRBV6-3 combines with J gene TRBJ2-7, with a tentative D call TRBD2 (5 bases). Between the trimmed V and J ends, which lost 5 bases and 0 bases, there was a span of 17 bases. The CDR3 runs to 16 residues. Germline V CDR1 and CDR2: MNHEY, SVGEGT. As DNA, the CDR3 is TGTGCCAGCAGTCAGACTACATGGGCGGGCTCCTACGAGCAGTACTTC. Encoded protein: CASSQTTWAGSYEQYF.

The rearrangement uses TRBV7-2 and TRBJ1-5, with TRBD1 matching 7 bases. The germline gives CDR1 SGHTA, CDR2 FQGNSA. This CDR3 contains 15 residues. J gave up 6 bases and V 0 bases, and 5 bases lay outside the gene matches. CDR3 sequence reads: CASSLAGGGSQPQHF. CDR3 sequence (DNA): TGTGCCAGCAGCTTAGCAGGGGGCGGAAGTCAGCCCCAGCATTTT.

The CDR3 loop is CASSSILRGRTYEQYF. The CDR3 DNA is TGTGCCAGCAGTTCAATACTGCGGGGGAGGACCTACGAGCAGTACTTC. The chain couples TRBV7-2 to TRBJ2-7; 7 nucleotides match TRBD2. The CDR3 has 16 residues. Germline lookup yields CDR1 SGHTA and CDR2 FQGNSA. Trimming took 6 bases from V and 2 from J; bases not matched to a gene: 13.

This clone has a single count. J is TRBJ1-2 and V is TRBV5-4; 10 nucleotides align to TRBD1. The CDR3 contains 14 residues. The germline CDR1 and CDR2 sequences are SGHNT and YYREEE (reference sequence). V trimming: 2 bases; J trimming: 4 bases; junction bases outside the gene matches: 2. CDR3 nucleotide sequence: TGTGCCAGCAGCTTCGGGACAGGGGCCTATGGCTACACCTTC. Protein sequence: CASSFGTGAYGYTF.

This chain connects TRBV28 to TRBJ2-7; perhaps TRBD2 as D (5 bases). V lost 5 bases and J lost 3, with 5 bases in between. Germline V lookup: CDR1 MDHEN, CDR2 SYDVKM. There are 11 residues in the CDR3. DNA for the CDR3: TGTGCCAGCAGTGAGGGCTACGAGCAGTACTTC. It is translated as CASSEGYEQYF.

This chain connects TRBV29-1 to TRBJ2-2, with a possible D match to TRBD1 (5 bases). V was pared by 1 base and J by 4 bases, with 13 bases between. The CDR3 loop spans 15 amino acids. CDR1 and CDR2 from the germline V gene are SQVTM and ANQGSEA. The CDR3 bases are TGCAGCGTTGAAGTATCAAGGGGATTCACCGGGGAGCTGTTTTTT. Translated: CSVEVSRGFTGELFF.

The rearrangement uses TRBV6-2 or TRBV6-3 and TRBJ1-5, with 8 bases aligning to TRBD1. The germline gives CDR1 MNHEY, CDR2 SVGEGT. After removal of 5 bases from V and 3 bases from J, the junction contained 6 bases not matched to a gene. The CDR3 extends over 15 amino acids. Here the CDR3 DNA reads TGTGCCAGCAGTCCCCGACAGGGGATCAATCAGCCCCAGCATTTT. It is translated as CASSPRQGINQPQHF.

V usage is TRBV6-5 and J usage is TRBJ1-5; TRBD1 is a possible D gene (6 bases). This CDR3 region has 13 residues. CDR1 MNHEY and CDR2 SVGAGI come from the germline V gene. V was clipped by 5 bases and J by 7 bases, with 12 bases between them. The CDR3 DNA is TGTGCCAGCAGTAAAATACAGGGACAGCCCCAGCATTTT. Protein product: CASSKIQGQPQHF.

The genes are TRBV5-1 and TRBJ2-7; possible D gene TRBD1, 5 bases. V lost 1 base to trimming and J lost 0 bases, with 5 bases between them. Germline values: CDR1 SGHRS, CDR2 YFSETQ. The CDR3 is made up of 13 amino acids. The CDR3 DNA reads TGCGCCAGCAGCTTGACAGGCTCCTACGAGCAGTACTTC. The encoded protein is CASSLTGSYEQYF. The full variable domain, rest sourced from reference TRBV5-1 and TRBJ2-7, is KAGVTQTPRYLIKTRGQQVTLSCSPISGHRSVSWYQQTPGQGLQFLFEYFSETQRNKGNFPGRFSGRQFSNSRSEMNVSTLELGDSALYLCASSLTGSYEQYFGPGTRLTVT.

This chain joins TRBV30 and TRBJ2-1; 9 nucleotides align to TRBD2. This CDR3 is 17 amino acids long. Germline CDR1 is GTSNPN and CDR2 is SVGIG (reference sequence). Germline trimming cut 0 bases from V and 4 bases from J; bases unmatched to any gene: 10. This CDR3 is CAWSVSPSGAAYNEQFF. Written as DNA, the CDR3 is TGTGCCTGGAGTGTCTCCCCTAGCGGGGCCGCTTACAATGAGCAGTTCTTC. The complete variable domain, with remaining parts taken from reference TRBV30 and TRBJ2-1, reads SQTIHQWPATLVQPVGSPLSLECTVEGTSNPNLYWYRQAAGRGLQLLFYSVGIGQISSEVPQNLSASRPQDRQFILSSKKLLLSDSGFYLCAWSVSPSGAAYNEQFFGPGTRLTVL.

This chain links TRBV24-1 with TRBJ2-7, with TRBD1 as a possible D gene (6 bases). V was shortened by 6 bases and J by 6 bases, with 11 bases between the two germline ends. This CDR3 is built from 12 residues. In germline, CDR1 is KGHDR, CDR2 SFDVKD. CDR3 in DNA: TGTGCCACCAGTACTTCAGGGGTCGAGCAGTACTTC. Translating it yields CATSTSGVEQYF.

V gene TRBV3-1 (or the pseudogene TRBV3-2) combines with J gene TRBJ2-2, with D uncertain. The CDR3 covers 12 residues. V was pared by 4 bases and J by 6 bases, with 6 bases between. Germline V gives CDR1 LGHDT, CDR2 YNNKEL (reference sequence). The CDR3 DNA sequence: TGTGCCAGCAGCCCTTTCTCCGGGGAGCTGTTTTTT. It is translated as CASSPFSGELFF.

This chain links TRBV6-2 or TRBV6-3 with TRBJ2-5; the D is unclear. Germline V gene data show CDR1 as MNHEY and CDR2 as SVGEGT. The CDR3 sequence is 14 residues long. V was shortened by 0 bases and J by 2 bases, with 7 bases between the two germline ends. CDR3 sequence reads: CASSYSHLQETQYF. The CDR3 DNA reads TGTGCCAGCAGTTACTCCCACCTACAAGAGACCCAGTACTTC.

The J gene is TRBJ2-1, the V gene TRBV30; 9 nucleotides align to TRBD2. The V gene's germline CDR1 is GTSNPN and CDR2 SVGIG (reference sequence). With 4 bases clipped from V and 4 bases from J, the junction kept 5 bases outside the gene matches. The CDR3 is 14 residues long. This CDR3 reads CAWMLAGAYNEQFF. DNA of the CDR3: TGTGCCTGGATGTTAGCGGGAGCATACAATGAGCAGTTCTTC.